The next 6 T cell receptor beta chains were all read from a single sample in a study of control samples from healthy donors and cancer patients. Measured with immunoSEQ multiplex PCR; TCRdb has only the in-frame clones, and not every one. The data contain about 150,000 clones, more than 85% of them singletons. Sequenced material: blood. The receptor set was obtained from a man aged 50 to 60 in good health.

The genes are TRBV2 and TRBJ2-7; the match to TRBD1 covers 7 bases. V lost 10 bases to trimming and J lost 4 bases; unmatched junction nucleotides: 4. The CDR3 contains 11 residues. Germline CDR1 reads SNHLY; CDR2 reads FYNNEI. CDR3 nucleotide sequence: TGTGCCACCAAGGGGGCGTACGAGCAGTACTTC. This gives the protein CATKGAYEQYF.

The genes are TRBV6-4 and TRBJ2-3; 9 nucleotides match TRBD2. V shed 3 bases and J 6 bases; nucleotides not matched to a gene: 7. Per germline, CDR1 MRHNA and CDR2 SNTAGT. The CDR3 is 15 residues long. Written as DNA, the CDR3 is TGTGCCAGCAGTGAGGTAGCGGGAGTCGGCGATACGCAGTATTTT. As protein: CASSEVAGVGDTQYF.

The CDR3 is CASSQDSGSSGANVLTF. As DNA, the CDR3 is TGCGCCAGCAGCCAAGATAGCGGCAGCTCTGGGGCCAACGTCCTGACTTTC. The chain uses TRBV4-1 and TRBJ2-6; D might be TRBD2 (6 bases). CDR3 length: 17 amino acids. CDR1 is MGHRA, CDR2 YSYEKL, per germline. Trimming took off 0 bases at V and 0 bases at J, with 9 bases between the two ends.

Written as DNA, the CDR3 is TGTGCCAGCAGCGCCTACACCGGGACAGCTTCACCCCTCCACTTT. Its translation: CASSAYTGTASPLHF. The chain is built from TRBV5-6 and TRBJ1-6; 7 bases agree with TRBD1. Germline trimming cut 4 bases from V and 9 bases from J; bases unmatched to any gene: 10. The CDR3 spans 15 residues. Germline V gene lookup returns CDR1 SGHDT and CDR2 YYEEEE.

The chain couples TRBV2 to TRBJ1-2; 8 nucleotides agree with TRBD1. This CDR3 is built from 14 residues. Germline trimming cut 6 bases from V and 4 bases from J; bases unmatched to any gene: 7. Germline CDR1 SNHLY, CDR2 FYNNEI. The chain's CDR3 is CASSRSTGGYGYTF. CDR3 in DNA: TGTGCCAGCAGCAGATCCACAGGGGGCTATGGCTACACCTTC.

The chain has TRBV7-2 and TRBJ2-7; 9 bases line up with TRBD1. CDR1 SGHTA and CDR2 FQGNSA come from the germline V gene. The V and J ends lost 2 bases and 5 bases, in that order; junction bases with no gene match: 1. The CDR3 spans 13 residues. The chain's CDR3 is CASSLRQGDEQYF. For the CDR3, the DNA is TGTGCCAGCAGCTTACGACAGGGGGACGAGCAGTACTTC.